This passage covers 8 T cell receptor beta chains from one sample sequenced in a study of T-cell memory formation after mild COVID-19. TCRdb re-called the 5' RACE reads through MiXCR, storing one row per CDR3 protein. The data hold about 340,000 distinct CDR3 sequences, with under 25% observed a single time. What was sequenced was PBMCs or a T cell subset sorted from them (not recorded which). These receptors originate from an adult woman who had mild COVID-19 (a few samples of this study predate the infection). Cell type and time point are not known.

This chain joins TRBV2 and TRBJ1-1, with D possibly TRBD1 on 5 matching bases. Germline V CDR1 and CDR2: SNHLY, FYNNEI. This CDR3 contains 14 residues. Between the trimmed V and J ends, which lost 4 bases and 0 bases, there was a span of 9 bases. The CDR3 sequence is CASSVQDVNTEAFF. The CDR3 nucleotides are TGTGCCAGCAGTGTACAGGATGTGAACACTGAAGCTTTCTTT.

This clonotype was seen a handful of times. This chain uses TRBV5-6 with TRBJ1-4, with D unresolved. Trimming took 6 bases from V and 3 from J, leaving 15 bases between them. The CDR3 is 15 residues long. From germline, CDR1 is SGHDT and CDR2 YYEEEE. CDR3 sequence (DNA): TGTGCCAGCACCTCATTAGGGAGGTCTAATGAAAAACTGTTTTTT. This gives the protein CASTSLGRSNEKLFF.

This clonotype was seen more than once but under ten times. J is TRBJ2-3 and V is TRBV7-2; D possibly corresponds to TRBD2 (6 bases). The germline V and J ends were trimmed by 4 bases and 6 bases, with 14 bases remaining between them. The germline CDR1 and CDR2 sequences are SGHTA and FQGNSA. CDR3 length: 14 residues. CDR3 loop: CASSSRLVADTQYF. In nucleotides, the CDR3 is TGTGCCAGCAGCTCGAGACTAGTCGCGGATACGCAGTATTTT.

This clonotype was seen a handful of times. This rearrangement joins TRBV13 to TRBJ2-7, with TRBD2 identical over 7 bases. Trimming took 5 bases from V and 1 from J; bases not matched to a gene: 11. The CDR3 length is 16 residues. CDR1 and CDR2 (germline): PRHDT, FYEKMQ (reference sequence). CDR3 residues: CASSHFRAGPSYEQYF. The CDR3 DNA reads TGTGCCAGCAGCCATTTCCGAGCGGGACCGTCCTACGAGCAGTACTTC.

This clonotype was seen once. The chain is built from TRBV5-4 and TRBJ2-1; D is unresolved. CDR1 is SGHNT and CDR2 is YYREEE in the germline V gene (reference sequence). Trimming left V 4 bases short and J 5 bases short, with 10 bases between. This CDR3 region has 13 residues. CDR3 amino acids: CASSGTLNNEQFF. The CDR3 coding sequence is TGTGCCAGCAGCGGCACCCTAAACAATGAGCAGTTCTTC.

V usage is TRBV15 and J usage is TRBJ2-7, with 8 bases lining up with TRBD2. The CDR3 is 14 residues long. Losses at the gene ends were 5 bases for V and 0 bases for J; bases not matched to a gene: 3. Germline V lookup: CDR1 LNHNV, CDR2 YYDKDF (reference sequence). CDR3 nucleotides: TGTGCCACCAGCGGAGGACTAGCCTCCTACGAGCAGTACTTC. Its protein is CATSGGLASYEQYF.

The V and J genes are TRBV12-3 or TRBV12-4 and TRBJ1-6; TRBD1 matches 7 bases. CDR3 length: 16 amino acids. The V and J ends lost 0 bases and 6 bases, in that order; junction bases with no gene match: 5. The CDR3 DNA is TGTGCCAGCAGTTTAGCGCAGGCAGGGGGTAATTCACCCCTCCACTTT. As protein: CASSLAQAGGNSPLHF.

This clonotype was observed a single time. This chain connects TRBV7-9 to TRBJ2-1; tentative D call: TRBD2 (5 bases). Germline V gene data show CDR1 as SEHNR and CDR2 as FQNEAQ (reference sequence). V shed 1 base and J shed 8 bases, with 12 bases lying between them. The length of the CDR3 is 14 residues. This chain's CDR3 is CASSLVGLAHEQFF. The CDR3, as DNA: TGTGCCAGCAGCTTAGTAGGCCTAGCCCATGAGCAGTTCTTC.